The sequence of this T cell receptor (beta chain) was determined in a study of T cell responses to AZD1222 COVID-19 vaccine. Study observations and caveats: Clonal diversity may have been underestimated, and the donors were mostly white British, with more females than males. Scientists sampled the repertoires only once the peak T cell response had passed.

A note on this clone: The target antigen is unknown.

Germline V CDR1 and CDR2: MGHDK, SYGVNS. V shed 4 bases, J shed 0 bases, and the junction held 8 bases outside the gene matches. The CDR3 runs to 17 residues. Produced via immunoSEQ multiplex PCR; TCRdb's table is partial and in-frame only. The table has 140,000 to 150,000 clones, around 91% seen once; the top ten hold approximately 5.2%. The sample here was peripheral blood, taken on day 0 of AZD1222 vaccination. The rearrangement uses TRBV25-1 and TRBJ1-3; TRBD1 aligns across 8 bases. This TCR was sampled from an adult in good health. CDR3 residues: CASSGQGFSSSGNTIYF. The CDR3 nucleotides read TGTGCCAGCAGTGGACAGGGGTTTTCGAGCTCTGGAAACACCATATATTTT.